Each of the 27 T cell receptor beta chains below was sequenced from the same sample in a study of blood T cell repertoires in COVID-19. Libraries were prepared by immunoSEQ multiplex PCR; TCRdb keeps only in-frame clonotypes and omits some of them. The sample includes 130,000 or so clones, around 75% of them seen just once. The sequencing input was peripheral blood. These receptors all come from a woman aged 70 to 79 with COVID-19, enrolled during active disease.

The chain is built from TRBV25-1 and TRBJ2-7; 12 bases line up with TRBD1. The V and J ends lost 6 bases and 7 bases, in that order; junction bases with no gene match: 10. The CDR3 length is 15 residues. The germline V gene has CDR1 MGHDK and CDR2 SYGVNS. The DNA for the CDR3 is TGTGCCAGCAGATCGTCCGGGACAGGGGGCGAAGAGCAGTACTTC. This encodes CASRSSGTGGEEQYF.

With respect to this clone: Mismatch with germline at one junction end may stem from a read error. This sequence joins TRBV2 and TRBJ1-2; TRBD1 agrees at 10 bases. The CDR3 sequence is 12 residues long. Germline assignment: CDR1 SNHLY and CDR2 FYNNEI. The CDR3 protein is CASTRDRGPSNF. CDR3 bases: TGTGCCAGCACTCGGGACAGGGGTCCCTCTAACTTC.

The V and J genes are TRBV27 and TRBJ2-3; 8 nucleotides align to TRBD2. Per the germline V gene, CDR1 is MNHEY and CDR2 is SMNVEV (reference sequence). The V segment lost 6 bases and the J segment 0 bases; nucleotides outside the gene matches: 23. The CDR3 sequence is 21 residues long. The CDR3 protein is CASRTRGGVGRRDLSTDTQYF. CDR3 nucleotides: TGTGCCAGCAGGACTCGGGGGGGGGTAGGTCGGAGGGACCTCAGCACAGATACGCAGTATTTT.

The chain couples TRBV29-1 to TRBJ1-2; 7 nucleotides line up with TRBD1. V was pared by 4 bases and J by 4 bases, with 6 bases of the junction left unmatched. The V gene's germline CDR1 is SQVTM and CDR2 ANQGSEA. There are 13 residues in the CDR3. As DNA, the CDR3 is TGCAGCGTTGGACAGGGAATAGGCTATGGCTACACCTTC. Protein product: CSVGQGIGYGYTF. Together with reference TRBV29-1 and TRBJ1-2, the CDR3 gives the full variable domain: SAVISQKPSRDICQRGTSLTIQCQVDSQVTMMFWYRQQPGQSLTLIATANQGSEATYESGFVIDKFPISRPNLTFSTLTVSNMSPEDSSIYLCSVGQGIGYGYTFGSGTRLTVV.

J is TRBJ1-5 and V is TRBV5-6; D is uncertain. This CDR3 has 14 amino acids. Trimming took 6 bases from V and 1 from J, leaving 11 bases between them. Germline values: CDR1 SGHDT, CDR2 YYEEEE. The CDR3 DNA follows: TGTGCCAGCACCTTTCAAGCGAGCAATCAGCCCCAGCATTTT. Its translation is CASTFQASNQPQHF.

The chain links TRBV10-3 to TRBJ1-6; 8 nucleotides match TRBD1. Germline V gene data show CDR1 as ENHRY and CDR2 as SYGVKD. The CDR3 runs to 14 residues. Trimming cost V 5 bases and J 5 bases; bases outside gene matches: 2. Here the CDR3 reads CAISPDRDNSPLHF. CDR3 sequence (DNA): TGTGCCATCAGTCCGGACAGGGATAATTCACCCCTCCACTTT.

The V call is TRBV5-1, the J call TRBJ2-7, with TRBD1 matching over 11 bases. Per germline, CDR1 SGHRS and CDR2 YFSETQ. V shed 0 bases and J 7 bases; nucleotides not matched to a gene: 9. The CDR3 extends over 16 amino acids. The CDR3: CASSLEGTGGRGEQYF. DNA for the CDR3: TGCGCCAGCAGCTTGGAAGGGACAGGGGGGAGAGGAGAGCAGTACTTC. Based on the CDR3 plus reference TRBV5-1 and TRBJ2-7, the full variable domain is KAGVTQTPRYLIKTRGQQVTLSCSPISGHRSVSWYQQTPGQGLQFLFEYFSETQRNKGNFPGRFSGRQFSNSRSEMNVSTLELGDSALYLCASSLEGTGGRGEQYFGPGTRLTVT.

V and J are TRBV24-1 and TRBJ2-3; maybe TRBD2 (6 bases). Germline lookup yields CDR1 KGHDR and CDR2 SFDVKD. Trimming pared 6 bases from V and 2 bases from J, leaving 11 bases between. CDR3 length: 14 amino acids. Written as DNA, the CDR3 is TGTGCCACCAGTCAGGAGGGGCCCACAGATACGCAGTATTTT. Amino acid sequence: CATSQEGPTDTQYF.

CDR3 in DNA: TGTGCCATCAGTGACCAGCCCAGCGGGGGCTATGGCTACACCTTC. This gives the protein CAISDQPSGGYGYTF. J is TRBJ1-2 and V is TRBV10-3, with D maybe TRBD1 (5 bases). V was shortened by 3 bases and J by 4 bases, with 15 bases between the two germline ends. The CDR3 length is 15 residues. Germline CDR1 ENHRY, CDR2 SYGVKD.

J is TRBJ2-5 and V is TRBV11-2; 7 nucleotides match TRBD1. The germline gives CDR1 SGHAT, CDR2 FQNNGV. The CDR3 has 13 residues. V lost 5 bases, J lost 3 bases, and 3 bases stayed unmatched. DNA of the CDR3: TGTGCCAGCAGCCCGGGACAGAAAGAGACCCAGTACTTC. It codes for CASSPGQKETQYF.

The V and J genes are TRBV5-5 and TRBJ1-5; D gene uncertain. Per germline, CDR1 SGHKS and CDR2 YYEKEE (reference sequence). V lost 4 bases and J 0 bases, leaving 8 bases between the germline ends. The CDR3 runs to 14 residues. The CDR3 sequence is CASSPGFSNQPQHF. CDR3 nucleotides: TGTGCCAGCAGCCCGGGATTTAGCAATCAGCCCCAGCATTTT.

A few counts support this clone. The V call is TRBV6-4, the J call TRBJ2-3; TRBD2 might be the D (5 bases). Germline-derived CDR1 and CDR2 are MRHNA and SNTAGT. V shed 5 bases and J shed 0 bases, with 9 bases lying between them. The CDR3 loop spans 14 amino acids. In DNA, the CDR3 is TGTGCCAGCAGTTTACGGGAAAGCACAGATACGCAGTATTTT. Residues: CASSLRESTDTQYF.

The rearrangement links TRBV7-2 to TRBJ2-3, with D tentatively TRBD2 (5 bases). The germline CDR1 and CDR2 sequences are SGHTA and FQGNSA. Trimming removed 7 bases from V and 0 bases from J, with 14 bases in between. The length of the CDR3 is 15 residues. The CDR3 sequence: CASKRLGSSTDTQYF. DNA for the CDR3: TGTGCCAGCAAGCGTTTGGGGAGTAGCACAGATACGCAGTATTTT. The whole variable domain, remainder taken from reference TRBV7-2 and TRBJ2-3, is GAGVSQSPSNKVTEKGKDVELRCDPISGHTALYWYRQSLGQGLEFLIYFQGNSAPDKSGLPSDRFSAERTGGSVSTLTIQRTQQEDSAVYLCASKRLGSSTDTQYFGPGTRLTVL.

This clone was seen a handful of times. The chain has TRBV18 and TRBJ2-5; the D gene is possibly TRBD2 (5 bases). Germline V lookup: CDR1 KGHSH, CDR2 LQKENI. The germline V and J ends were trimmed by 3 bases and 2 bases, with 10 bases remaining between them. The CDR3 spans 14 residues. This CDR3 is CASSPRATQETQYF. The CDR3 DNA is TGTGCCAGCTCACCGCGGGCCACACAAGAGACCCAGTACTTC.

The chain links TRBV19 to TRBJ1-1, with 7 bases matching TRBD1. The germline gives CDR1 LNHDA, CDR2 SQIVND (reference sequence). J lost 4 bases, V lost 4 bases, and 3 bases had no gene match. The CDR3 contains 13 residues. CDR3 in DNA: TGTGCCAGTAGTAGGGACAGTTTCACTGAAGCTTTCTTT. It is translated as CASSRDSFTEAFF.

The rearrangement uses TRBV6-6 and TRBJ2-7; TRBD1 aligns across 7 bases. Germline CDR1 is MNHNY and CDR2 is SVGAGI (reference sequence). The CDR3 consists of 16 residues. V dropped 6 bases and J dropped 2; count of bases not matched to a gene: 13. This CDR3 is CASSGLSRGTAYEQYF. CDR3 DNA sequence: TGTGCCAGCAGCGGCCTATCCAGGGGGACGGCCTACGAGCAGTACTTC.

The rearrangement links TRBV3-1 (or the pseudogene TRBV3-2) to TRBJ1-2; 10 bases are a match to TRBD1. CDR1 and CDR2 from the germline V gene are LGHDT and YNNKEL (reference sequence). This CDR3 has 15 residues. V lost 4 bases and J lost 5; bases outside the gene matches: 7. The DNA of the CDR3 is TGTGCCAGCAGCCGGTTGACAGGGGGCGAGTATGGCTACACCTTC. Its protein product is CASSRLTGGEYGYTF.

This rearrangement joins TRBV6-5 to TRBJ1-1, with TRBD1 as a possible D gene (6 bases). Germline V gives CDR1 MNHEY, CDR2 SVGAGI. Trimming stripped 5 bases from V and 4 bases from J, with 17 bases between. The CDR3 contains 15 residues. The chain's CDR3 is CASSPTGVGGTEAFF. The CDR3 nucleotides read TGTGCCAGCAGTCCGACCGGTGTAGGGGGCACTGAAGCTTTCTTT.

This clone has just a few counts. The chain uses TRBV5-1 and TRBJ1-1; 7 positions match TRBD1. The CDR3 length is 19 residues. The junction had 23 bases not matched to a gene; V was cut back by 0 bases and J by 9 bases. Germline V gives CDR1 SGHRS, CDR2 YFSETQ. DNA of the CDR3: TGCGCCAGCAGCTTGGACGGCCAGGGACAGCAGAGGGGGGCTAATAAAGCTTTCTTT. Protein product: CASSLDGQGQQRGANKAFF.

The chain's CDR3 is CAISESFNTEAFF. The DNA for the CDR3 is TGTGCCATCAGTGAGAGCTTTAACACTGAAGCTTTCTTT. V usage is TRBV10-3 and J usage is TRBJ1-1; D ambiguous. Germline V gene sequence: CDR1 ENHRY, CDR2 SYGVKD. V was cut by 2 bases and J by 2 bases, with 6 bases left in between. This CDR3 has 13 amino acids.

This chain connects TRBV6-5 to TRBJ2-7, with D perhaps TRBD1 (5 bases). V lost 6 bases and J lost 1, with 10 bases in between. CDR3 length equals 13 residues. CDR1 and CDR2 (germline): MNHEY, SVGAGI. For the CDR3, the DNA is TGTGCCAGCAGCCCAGGGTTTTCCTACGAGCAGTACTTC. Translated, it gives CASSPGFSYEQYF.

This rearrangement joins TRBV29-1 to TRBJ2-7; D is perhaps TRBD2 (6 bases). Deletions cut 3 bases from V and 2 bases from J, with 8 bases between. CDR1 SQVTM and CDR2 ANQGSEA come from the germline V gene. This CDR3 is built from 12 residues. CDR3 residues: CSVDGGPYEQYF. The DNA for the CDR3 is TGCAGCGTTGACGGGGGACCCTACGAGCAGTACTTC.

The J gene is TRBJ2-1, the V gene TRBV7-9, with 15 nucleotides matching TRBD2. The V and J ends lost 5 bases and 8 bases, in that order; junction bases with no gene match: 19. The CDR3 covers 20 residues. CDR1 is SEHNR and CDR2 is FQNEAQ in the germline V gene (reference sequence). The CDR3, as DNA: TGTGCCAGCAGCATAACCCAAGGACTAGCGGGGGGGCTGATCGGTTATGAGCAGTTCTTC. Protein: CASSITQGLAGGLIGYEQFF. The entire variable domain, with the rest obtained from reference TRBV7-9 and TRBJ2-1, is as follows: DTGVSQNPRHKITKRGQNVTFRCDPISEHNRLYWYRQTLGQGPEFLTYFQNEAQLEKSRLLSDRFSAERPKGSFSTLEIQRTEQGDSAMYLCASSITQGLAGGLIGYEQFFGPGTRLTVL.

The CDR3 DNA follows: TGTGCCAGCAGTTACCGTAGGGGACAGCTGTTCTTC. It encodes CASSYRRGQLFF. J is TRBJ2-1 and V is TRBV27, with TRBD1 matching over 7 bases. The CDR3 is 12 amino acids. Trimming cost V 4 bases and J 15 bases; bases outside gene matches: 9. The germline V gene encodes CDR1 MNHEY and CDR2 SMNVEV (reference sequence).

This clone is a singleton in its sample. This chain connects TRBV6-1 to TRBJ2-5; D might be TRBD1 (5 bases). The CDR3 is made up of 15 amino acids. Germline V gene data show CDR1 as MNHNS and CDR2 as SASEGT. Trimming removed 2 bases from V and 4 bases from J, with 14 bases in between. The CDR3 spells CASSESQGSVETQYF. DNA for the CDR3: TGTGCCAGCAGTGAATCGCAGGGTTCAGTAGAGACCCAGTACTTC.

This clone has a single count. This chain uses TRBV7-2 with TRBJ2-2; D is perhaps TRBD1 (5 bases). Between the trimmed V and J ends, which lost 6 bases and 5 bases, there was a span of 10 bases. CDR3 length equals 13 residues. CDR1 and CDR2 (germline): SGHTA, FQGNSA. The DNA of the CDR3 is TGTGCCAGCAGTCACCCAGGGACCGGGGAGCTGTTTTTT. Translating it yields CASSHPGTGELFF.

This clone was picked up a small number of times. The chain links TRBV7-2 to TRBJ2-3; TRBD2 matches 9 bases. This CDR3 has 17 residues. V lost 1 base, J lost 6 bases, and 11 bases stayed unmatched. Germline loops: CDR1 SGHTA, CDR2 FQGNSA. The CDR3 loop reads CASSLERRRGGFDTQYF. The CDR3 DNA follows: TGTGCCAGCAGCTTAGAAAGGAGGCGGGGGGGGTTCGATACGCAGTATTTT.